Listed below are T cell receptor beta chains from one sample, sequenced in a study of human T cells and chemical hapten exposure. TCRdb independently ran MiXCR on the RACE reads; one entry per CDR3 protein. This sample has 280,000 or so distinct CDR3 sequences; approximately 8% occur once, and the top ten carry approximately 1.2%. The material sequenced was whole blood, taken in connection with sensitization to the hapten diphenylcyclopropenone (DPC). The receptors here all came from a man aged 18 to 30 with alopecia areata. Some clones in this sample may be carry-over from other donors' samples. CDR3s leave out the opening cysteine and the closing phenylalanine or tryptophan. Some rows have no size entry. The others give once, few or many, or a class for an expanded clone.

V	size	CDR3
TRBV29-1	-	SVEASGTGGNEQY
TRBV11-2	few	ASTTGLWTDTQY
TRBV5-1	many	ASSLWLGYGYT
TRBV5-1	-	ASSFSSETQY
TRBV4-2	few	ASSQGVLGSVYEQY
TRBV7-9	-	ASSFRRTGVRGANVLT
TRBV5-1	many	ASSLEGSNYGYT
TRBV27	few	ARGKGDTQY
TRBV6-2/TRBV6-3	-	ASSYLETGGYNSPLH
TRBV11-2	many	ASSRGDRQYNEQF
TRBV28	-	ASSPRRAYEQY
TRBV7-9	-	ASSFDRTFSTDTQY
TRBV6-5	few	ASSYSGAGGTEAF
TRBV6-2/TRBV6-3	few	ASSLTGDTGELF
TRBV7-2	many	ASSLIPSGVFHEQY
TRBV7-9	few	ASSSTQDTGAGIGKLF
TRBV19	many	ASSIVYGRPNVEQF
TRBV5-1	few	ASSLTGQVYEQY
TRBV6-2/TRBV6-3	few	ASSYAGQGLEQY
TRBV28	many	ASSVISDRGLYSNQPQH
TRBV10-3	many	AISNGAGDMGLF
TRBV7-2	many	ASSRDSSSGNTIY
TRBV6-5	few	ASSYSISPVGGIDTEAF
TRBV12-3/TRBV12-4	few	ASSRSHSNQPQH
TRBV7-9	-	ASSSYRGTGEQF
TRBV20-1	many	SARDFRGGQPQH